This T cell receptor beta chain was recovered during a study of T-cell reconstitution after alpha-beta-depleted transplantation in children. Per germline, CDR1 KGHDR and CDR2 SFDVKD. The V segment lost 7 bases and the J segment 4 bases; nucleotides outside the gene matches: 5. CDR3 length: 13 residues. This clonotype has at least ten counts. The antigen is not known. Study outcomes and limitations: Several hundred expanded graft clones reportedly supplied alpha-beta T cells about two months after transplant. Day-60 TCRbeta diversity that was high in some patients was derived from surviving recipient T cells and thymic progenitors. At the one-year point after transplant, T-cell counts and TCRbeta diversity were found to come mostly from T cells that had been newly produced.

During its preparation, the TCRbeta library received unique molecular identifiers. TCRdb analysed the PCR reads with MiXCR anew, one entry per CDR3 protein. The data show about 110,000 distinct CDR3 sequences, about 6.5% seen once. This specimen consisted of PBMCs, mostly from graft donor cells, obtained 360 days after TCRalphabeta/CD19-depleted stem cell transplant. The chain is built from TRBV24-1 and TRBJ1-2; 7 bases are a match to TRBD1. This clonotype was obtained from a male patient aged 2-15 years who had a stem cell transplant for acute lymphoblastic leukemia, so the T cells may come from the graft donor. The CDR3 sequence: CATSPGTAYGYTF. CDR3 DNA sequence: TGTGCCACCAGCCCCGGGACAGCCTATGGCTACACCTTC.